Shown below are 14 T cell receptor beta chains from a single sample sequenced in a study of human T cells and chemical hapten exposure. The time point denotes: patch test 2, 6 weeks after DPC sensitization. Treatment given: therapeutic diphenylcyclopropenone sensitization with weekly scalp DPC. Via MiXCR, TCRdb re-called the RACE reads, giving one row per CDR3 protein. The sample gives over 70,000 distinct CDR3 sequences, around a tenth of which show up once; roughly 1.6% is in the top ten. The sample consisted of whole blood, taken in connection with sensitization to the hapten diphenylcyclopropenone (DPC). The origin of the receptors is a young man with alopecia areata. Some clones in this sample may be carry-over from other donors' samples.

The chain joins TRBV29-1 to TRBJ1-1; no clear D. CDR3 size: 14 residues. Between the trimmed V and J ends, which lost 5 bases and 0 bases, there was a span of 13 bases. From germline, CDR1 is SQVTM and CDR2 ANQGSEA. The CDR3 region is CSVKGQHMNTEAFF. Here the CDR3 DNA reads TGCAGCGTTAAGGGTCAGCATATGAACACTGAAGCTTTCTTT. Full variable domain (remainder filled in from reference TRBV29-1 and TRBJ1-1): SAVISQKPSRDICQRGTSLTIQCQVDSQVTMMFWYRQQPGQSLTLIATANQGSEATYESGFVIDKFPISRPNLTFSTLTVSNMSPEDSSIYLCSVKGQHMNTEAFFGQGTRLTVV.

This clonotype came up a few times. The V and J genes are TRBV20-1 and TRBJ1-1; D remains ambiguous. With 0 bases removed from V and 5 bases from J, the gap between germline ends came to 10 bases. This CDR3 region has 13 residues. Germline CDR1 reads DFQATT; CDR2 reads SNEGSKA (reference sequence). DNA for the CDR3: TGCAGTGCTAGAGAGGCCGGGGATACTGAAGCTTTCTTT. This gives the protein CSAREAGDTEAFF.

This sequence joins TRBV18 and TRBJ2-4, with 9 bases matching TRBD1. Per the germline V gene, CDR1 is KGHSH and CDR2 is LQKENI. Trimming cost V 0 bases and J 2 bases; bases outside gene matches: 8. This CDR3 comprises 18 residues. The CDR3, as DNA: TGTGCCAGCTCACCACCGCCGTGGGGACAGGGTTCCAAAAACATTCAGTACTTC. Translated, it gives CASSPPPWGQGSKNIQYF.

V is TRBV24-1 and J is TRBJ2-5; 9 positions match TRBD1. This CDR3 spans 15 amino acids. Germline V lookup: CDR1 KGHDR, CDR2 SFDVKD. The trim removed 2 bases at V and 3 bases at J, leaving 3 bases unmatched. The CDR3 region has the DNA TGTGCCACCAGTGATTCCTGGACAGGGGAAGAGACCCAGTACTTC. This translates into CATSDSWTGEETQYF.

The chain employs TRBV15 and TRBJ1-6, with 10 nucleotides matching TRBD1. Germline CDR1 and CDR2: LNHNV and YYDKDF (reference sequence). Germline trimming cut 2 bases from V and 6 bases from J; bases unmatched to any gene: 7. The length of the CDR3 is 17 residues. CDR3 sequence: CATSRRDRGWRNSPLHF. CDR3 coding DNA: TGTGCCACCAGCAGAAGGGACAGGGGATGGCGTAATTCACCCCTCCACTTT.

This clonotype was observed at least ten times. The gene calls are TRBV11-2 and TRBJ1-1; D gene uncertain. Germline CDR1 is SGHAT and CDR2 is FQNNGV. Trimming shortened V by 1 base and J by 8 bases, and 5 bases separated the two germline ends. This CDR3 is 11 amino acids long. CDR3: CASSLVPEAFF. The CDR3 nucleotides are TGTGCCAGCAGCTTAGTTCCCGAAGCTTTCTTT.

The chain couples TRBV7-2 to TRBJ2-1; D is unclear. The CDR3 is 12 amino acids. V lost 0 bases and J 10 bases, leaving 7 bases between the germline ends. Per germline, CDR1 SGHTA and CDR2 FQGNSA. DNA of the CDR3: TGTGCCAGCAGCTTAGCGTCGATCGAGCAGTTCTTC. It specifies CASSLASIEQFF.

The chain couples TRBV3-1 to TRBJ1-4; possibly TRBD1 for D (5 bases). V shed 4 bases and J shed 7 bases, with 16 bases lying between them. Germline CDR1 reads LGHDT; CDR2 reads YNNKEL (reference sequence). The CDR3 runs to 15 residues. This chain's CDR3 is CASSPNRGAGEKLFF. In DNA, the CDR3 is TGTGCCAGCAGCCCTAACCGAGGGGCGGGTGAAAAACTGTTTTTT.

This clonotype was detected many times. The rearrangement uses TRBV5-1 and TRBJ2-1, with 8 positions matching TRBD1. V lost 4 bases and J lost 0; bases outside the gene matches: 6. Germline values: CDR1 SGHRS, CDR2 YFSETQ. CDR3 length: 16 residues. The CDR3 loop reads CASSPGQGLSYNEQFF. DNA for the CDR3: TGCGCCAGCAGCCCCGGACAGGGCCTCTCCTACAATGAGCAGTTCTTC.

This clonotype was counted at least ten times. This chain joins TRBV9 and TRBJ1-5; TRBD1 matches at 8 bases. CDR3 length: 15 residues. After removal of 4 bases from V and 4 bases from J, the junction contained 7 bases not matched to a gene. The germline V gene has CDR1 SGDLS and CDR2 YYNGEE. The CDR3 is CASSLGTGPNQPQHF. DNA for the CDR3: TGTGCCAGCAGCTTGGGGACAGGACCTAATCAGCCCCAGCATTTT.

This clonotype showed up many times. The chain couples TRBV29-1 to TRBJ2-2; maybe TRBD1 (5 bases). V dropped 6 bases and J dropped 8 bases, with 7 bases sitting between them. CDR3 length equals 10 residues. Germline lookup yields CDR1 SQVTM and CDR2 ANQGSEA. Here the CDR3 DNA reads TGCAGCGTCAGGGAAGGGGAGCTGTTTTTT. Amino acid sequence: CSVREGELFF.

In this sample, this clonotype turned up a few times. The V and J genes are TRBV2 and TRBJ2-7; the D gene is possibly TRBD2 (5 bases). The V end was cut by 4 bases, the J end by 9 bases, with 16 bases between. This CDR3 has 13 amino acids. CDR1 SNHLY and CDR2 FYNNEI come from the germline V gene. CDR3 region: CASSVIRAAGQYV. The CDR3 DNA reads as TGTGCCAGCAGTGTCATCCGGGCCGCGGGGCAGTACGTC.

This clonotype was counted many times. The chain is built from TRBV6-4 and TRBJ2-6, with D possibly TRBD2 on 5 matching bases. This CDR3 comprises 16 residues. The V end was cut by 0 bases, the J end by 0 bases, with 6 bases between. Germline V lookup: CDR1 MRHNA, CDR2 SNTAGT. The CDR3 nucleotides read TGTGCCAGCAGTGACTCTGCGGGCTCTGGGGCCAACGTCCTGACTTTC. It specifies CASSDSAGSGANVLTF.

In its sample, this clonotype was seen a few times. The rearrangement uses TRBV11-2 and TRBJ2-7, with D uncertain. Deletions cut 4 bases from V and 2 bases from J, with 18 bases between. In germline, CDR1 is SGHAT, CDR2 FQNNGV. The CDR3 totals 16 residues. CDR3 sequence reads: CASSSRALGEPYEQYF. As DNA, the CDR3 is TGTGCCAGCAGCTCTAGAGCCCTCGGAGAACCCTACGAGCAGTACTTC.